This T cell receptor beta chain was recorded in a study of blood T cell repertoires in COVID-19. As for the study in general: COVID-19 samples from acute and convalescent phases originated in the United States, Italy and Spain.

The assay was immunoSEQ multiplex PCR, and TCRdb's table has in-frame clones only and misses some. The sample includes 110,000 to 150,000 clones, over 80% of them seen just once. Germline assignment: CDR1 SGDLS and CDR2 YYNGEE. The CDR3 spans 13 residues. V dropped 4 bases and J dropped 5; count of bases not matched to a gene: 3. This TCR derives from a woman aged 40-49 years who had recovered from COVID-19. Sequenced sample: PBMCs or T cells enriched from blood (not recorded which). This chain uses TRBV9 with TRBJ1-2, with 9 bases that match TRBD1. In DNA, the CDR3 is TGTGCCAGCAGCTTACAGGGGGCATATGGCTACACCTTC. This gives the protein CASSLQGAYGYTF.